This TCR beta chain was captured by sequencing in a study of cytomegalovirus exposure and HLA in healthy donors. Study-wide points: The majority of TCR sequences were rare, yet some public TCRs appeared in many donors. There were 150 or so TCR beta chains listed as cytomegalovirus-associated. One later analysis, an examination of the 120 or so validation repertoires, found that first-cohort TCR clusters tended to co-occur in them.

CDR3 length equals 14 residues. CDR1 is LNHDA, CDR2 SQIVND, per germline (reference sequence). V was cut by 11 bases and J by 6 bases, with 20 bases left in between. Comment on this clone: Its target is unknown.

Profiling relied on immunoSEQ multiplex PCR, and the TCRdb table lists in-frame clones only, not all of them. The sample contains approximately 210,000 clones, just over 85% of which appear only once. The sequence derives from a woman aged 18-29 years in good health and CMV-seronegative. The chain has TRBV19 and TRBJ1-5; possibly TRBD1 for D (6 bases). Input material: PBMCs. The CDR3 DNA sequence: TGTGCCTATCCTAGCGGGGGCAAGAGTCAGCCCCAGCATTTT. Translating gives CAYPSGGKSQPQHF.